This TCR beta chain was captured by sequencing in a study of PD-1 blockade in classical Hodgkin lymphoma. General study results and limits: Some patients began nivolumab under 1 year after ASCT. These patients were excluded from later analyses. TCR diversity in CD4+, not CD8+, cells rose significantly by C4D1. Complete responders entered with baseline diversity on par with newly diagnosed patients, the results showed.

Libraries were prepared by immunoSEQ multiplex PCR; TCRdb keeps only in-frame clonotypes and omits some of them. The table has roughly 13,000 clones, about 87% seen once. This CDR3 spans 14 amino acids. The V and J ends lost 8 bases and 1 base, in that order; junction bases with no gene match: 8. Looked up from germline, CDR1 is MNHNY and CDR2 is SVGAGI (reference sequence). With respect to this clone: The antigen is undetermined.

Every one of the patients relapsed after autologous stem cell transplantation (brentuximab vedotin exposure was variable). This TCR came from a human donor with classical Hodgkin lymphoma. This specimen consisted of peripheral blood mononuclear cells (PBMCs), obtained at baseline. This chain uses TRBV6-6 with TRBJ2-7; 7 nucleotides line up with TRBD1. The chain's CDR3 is CASHRGTDSYEQYF. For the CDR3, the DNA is TGTGCCAGCCATAGAGGGACAGATTCCTACGAGCAGTACTTC.